The present entry profiles one TCR beta chain with its context. Libraries were prepared by immunoSEQ multiplex PCR; TCRdb keeps only in-frame clonotypes and omits some of them. The sample has 20,000 to 25,000 clones; 75% to 90% are singletons. The sample belongs to a study of T cells in localized non-small cell lung cancer. Germline-derived CDR1 and CDR2 are MNHNS and SASEGT. This CDR3 is 14 amino acids long. V was pared by 4 bases and J by 7 bases, with 14 bases between. This clonotype originated in a man aged 35 to 70 with stage II squamous cell lung carcinoma. The chain employs TRBV6-1 and TRBJ1-5; a weak D match, TRBD1 (5 bases). The specimen was PBMCs, collected before any cancer treatment. The CDR3 sequence is CASSGGNMDQPQHF. As DNA, the CDR3 is TGTGCCAGCAGTGGGGGCAATATGGACCAGCCCCAGCATTTT.